Listed here is a single T cell receptor (beta chain). Its antigen is currently unknown. The CDR3 has 13 residues. V dropped 0 bases and J dropped 8 bases, with 13 bases sitting between them. The germline CDR1 and CDR2 sequences are SQVTM and ANQGSEA. The data stem from a study of OX40 agonist ivuxolimab in advanced cancers. Study observations and caveats: Relative to CD4+ cells, CD8+ T cells on average had more expanded clones.

The data were produced by immunoSEQ multiplex PCR, yet TCRdb's version contains in-frame clones alone and is incomplete. Among tens of thousands of clones listed, around 80% were seen once. This specimen consisted of CD4+ or CD8+ T cells sorted from blood, obtained in a trial of the OX40 agonist ivuxolimab. This chain links TRBV29-1 with TRBJ1-2, with D tentatively TRBD1 (6 bases). This TCR was sampled from an adult with an advanced solid tumor such as melanoma, head and neck, liver or kidney cancer. CDR3 loop: CSVEERGGRGYTF. CDR3 DNA sequence: TGCAGCGTTGAAGAACGGGGGGGCCGGGGCTACACCTTC.